Listed below are T cell receptor beta chains from one sample, sequenced in a study of blood T cell repertoires in COVID-19. The data were produced by immunoSEQ multiplex PCR, yet TCRdb's version contains in-frame clones alone and is incomplete. The sample lists about 160,000 clones; 87% were seen once. Specimen: peripheral blood. Receptors originate from a woman aged 55-69 years with active or convalescent COVID-19. Each CDR3 is given with its conserved first and last residue.

TRBV6-5 CASSYSKTGGYEQYF
TRBV7-2 CASSPRTGNYGYTF
TRBV20-1 CSGDQPQHF
TRBV10-1 CASSENRVRGYTF
TRBV14 CASSQQQIGNEQFF
TRBV30 CAWSVGGAQGNGYTF
TRBV3-1/TRBV3-2 CASSQVPRSPLHF
TRBV12-3/TRBV12-4 CASSRGVSEAFF
TRBV2 CASSEAFFGYGYTF
TRBV9 CASSAAGQGNSPLHF
TRBV10-2 CASVQGASSEQFF
TRBV4-1 CASSHPLAGVGYTF
TRBV23-1 CASSLLQGYPDTQYF
TRBV5-6 CASSWEGSGRREKLFF
TRBV18 CASSQNDRGSGYTF
TRBV7-9 CASRQKDQPQHF
TRBV6-5 CASSGTGRSNQPQHF
TRBV4-3 CASSQAKRGGGEQFF
TRBV3-1/TRBV3-2 CASARQGRTDTQYF
TRBV6-6 CASSYSIQGGNYGYTF
TRBV12-5 CASGQGEGYGYTF
TRBV10-3 CAISDPTGNTGELFF
TRBV7-2 CASSSLGDSYNSPLHF
TRBV5-1 CASSLEGIEVDEQYF
TRBV30 CAWSPSLRDFPYEQYF
TRBV12-3/TRBV12-4 CASRVSGGGYTF
TRBV4-1 CASSQDIYGRGGSSYNEQFF
TRBV25-1 CASSEPGRVAILYNEQFF
TRBV5-1 CASSPQVDRNTEAFF
TRBV12-5 CASGLVSRSSGNGYTF
TRBV4-3 CASSQGGGDPYEQYF
TRBV14 CASSQDSNHRHLSNQPQHF